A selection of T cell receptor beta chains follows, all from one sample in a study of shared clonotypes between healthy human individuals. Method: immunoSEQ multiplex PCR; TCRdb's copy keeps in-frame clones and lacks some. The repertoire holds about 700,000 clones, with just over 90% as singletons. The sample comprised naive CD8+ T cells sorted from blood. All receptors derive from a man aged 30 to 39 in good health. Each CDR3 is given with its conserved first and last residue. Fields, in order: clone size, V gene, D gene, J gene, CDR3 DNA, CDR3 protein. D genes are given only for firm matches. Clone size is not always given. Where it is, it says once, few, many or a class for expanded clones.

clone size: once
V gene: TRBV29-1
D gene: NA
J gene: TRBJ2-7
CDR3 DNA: TGCAGCGTTCGGCTATCAGACAGGATCCCCTACGAGCAGTACTTC
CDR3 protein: CSVRLSDRIPYEQYF

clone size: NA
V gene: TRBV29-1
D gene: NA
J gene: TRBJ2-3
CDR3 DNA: TGCAGCGCGATCGGGGGCAAGGGGCTTGGGGCTGGAGGCACAGATACGCAGTATTTT
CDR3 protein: CSAIGGKGLGAGGTDTQYF

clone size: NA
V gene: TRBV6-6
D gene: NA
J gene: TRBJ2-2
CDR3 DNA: TGTGCCAGCAGTTACGAGAGCACCGGGGAGCTGTTTTTT
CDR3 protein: CASSYESTGELFF

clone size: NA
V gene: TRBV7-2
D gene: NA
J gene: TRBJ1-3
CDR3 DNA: TGTGCCAGCAGCCCGCGTTTAGGAGCTGGAAACACCATATATTTT
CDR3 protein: CASSPRLGAGNTIYF

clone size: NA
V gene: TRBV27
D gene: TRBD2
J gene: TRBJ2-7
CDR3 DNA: TGTGCCAGCAGTTGGGGGGGAAAGATTTACGAGCAGTACTTC
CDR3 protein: CASSWGGKIYEQYF

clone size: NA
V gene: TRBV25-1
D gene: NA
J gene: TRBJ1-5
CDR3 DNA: TGTGCCAGATACCGGACAGTCAATCAGCCCCAGCATTTT
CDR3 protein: CARYRTVNQPQHF

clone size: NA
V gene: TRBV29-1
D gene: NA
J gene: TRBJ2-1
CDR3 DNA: TGCAGCGCCTGGGGGGCTGAGCAGTTCTTC
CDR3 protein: CSAWGAEQFF

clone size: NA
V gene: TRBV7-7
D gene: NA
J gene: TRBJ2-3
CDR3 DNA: TGTGCCAGCAGCTTATCGCGGGCTAGCACAGATACGCAGTATTTT
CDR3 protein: CASSLSRASTDTQYF

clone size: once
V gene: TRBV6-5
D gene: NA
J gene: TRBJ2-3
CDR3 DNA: TGTGCCAGCAGTTACTCTTTAGGATCAGATACGCAGTATTTT
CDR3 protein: CASSYSLGSDTQYF

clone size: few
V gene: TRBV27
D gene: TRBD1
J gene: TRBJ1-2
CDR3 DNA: TGTGCCAGCAGTTTTGGACAGGGGGCTAGCTACACCTTC
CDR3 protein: CASSFGQGASYTF

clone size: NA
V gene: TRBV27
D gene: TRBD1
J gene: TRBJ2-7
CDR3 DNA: TGTGCCAGCAGTCCCGGGACAGGCTACGAGCAGTACTTC
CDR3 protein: CASSPGTGYEQYF

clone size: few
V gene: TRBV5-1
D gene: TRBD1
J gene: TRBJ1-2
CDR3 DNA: TGCGCCAGCAGCTTGGTCCCAGGGGACAGGGGGGACTATCGGTATGGCTACACCTTC
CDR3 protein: CASSLVPGDRGDYRYGYTF

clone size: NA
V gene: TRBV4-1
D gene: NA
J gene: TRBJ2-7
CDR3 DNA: TGCGCCAGCAGCGAAACGGGTATCCTTCCCTACGAGCAGTACTTC
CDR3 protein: CASSETGILPYEQYF

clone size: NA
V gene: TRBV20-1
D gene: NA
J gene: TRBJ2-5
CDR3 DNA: TGCAGTGCTCCAGACGAAGAGACCCAGTACTTC
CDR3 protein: CSAPDEETQYF

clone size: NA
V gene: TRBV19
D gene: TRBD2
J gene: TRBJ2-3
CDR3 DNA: TGTGCCAGTAGTACACTGACTAGCGGGGTTACAGATACGCAGTATTTT
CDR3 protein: CASSTLTSGVTDTQYF

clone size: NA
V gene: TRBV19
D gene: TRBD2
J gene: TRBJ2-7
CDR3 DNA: TGTGCCAGTAGTACCTCCCTCCAGCGGGGGGCCGAGCAGTACTTC
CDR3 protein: CASSTSLQRGAEQYF

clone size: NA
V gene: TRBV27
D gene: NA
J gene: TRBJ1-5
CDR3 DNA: TGTGCCAGCAGTTTAGTATGGAATCAGCCCCAGCATTTT
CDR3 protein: CASSLVWNQPQHF

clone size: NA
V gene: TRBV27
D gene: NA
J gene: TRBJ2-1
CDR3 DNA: TGTGCCAGCAGTTTAGGGCTGGACAACAATGAGCAGTTCTTC
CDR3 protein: CASSLGLDNNEQFF

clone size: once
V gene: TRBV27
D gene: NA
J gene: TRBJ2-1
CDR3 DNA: TGTGCCAGCAGTTTAGGAGCGGAACCTTACAATGAGCAGTTCTTC
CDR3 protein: CASSLGAEPYNEQFF

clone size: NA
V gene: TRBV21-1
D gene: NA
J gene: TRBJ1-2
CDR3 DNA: TGTGCCAGCAGACCATCGGTTGGCTACACCTTC
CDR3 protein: CASRPSVGYTF

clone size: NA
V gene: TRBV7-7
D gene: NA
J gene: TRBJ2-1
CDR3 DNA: TGTGCTAGCAGCTTAGAGATAGACAGGGAGCAGTTCTTC
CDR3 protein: CASSLEIDREQFF

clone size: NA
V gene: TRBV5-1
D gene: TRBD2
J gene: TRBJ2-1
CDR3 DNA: TGCGCCAGCAAGACTAGCGGGTCCTCCTACAATGAGCAGTTCTTC
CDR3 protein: CASKTSGSSYNEQFF

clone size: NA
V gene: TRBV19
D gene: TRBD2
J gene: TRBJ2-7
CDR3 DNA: TGTGCCAGTTCGGAGCGGGGCTACGAGCAGTACTTC
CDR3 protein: CASSERGYEQYF

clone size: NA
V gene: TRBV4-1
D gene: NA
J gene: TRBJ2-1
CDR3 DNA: TGCGCCAGCAGCCTTTTTTTCCAGCCGAACTCCTACAATGAGCAGTTCTTC
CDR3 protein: CASSLFFQPNSYNEQFF

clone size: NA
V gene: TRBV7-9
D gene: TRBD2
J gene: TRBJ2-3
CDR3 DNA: TGTGCCAGCAGCTTCTCTAGCGGGAACACAGATACGCAGTATTTT
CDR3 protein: CASSFSSGNTDTQYF